These 16 T cell receptor beta chains were all obtained from the same sample, sequenced in a study of Graves' ophthalmopathy and Graves' hyperthyroidism. The TCR beta CDR3 regions underwent amplification from RNA transcripts. Second-round multiplex PCR came after a first-round RT-PCR that employed HTBI primers. TCRdb processed the multiplex PCR reads anew with MiXCR; each CDR3 protein has one entry. The sample holds under 400,000 distinct CDR3 sequences, about a sixth seen once. Sequencing input: peripheral blood. These receptors came from an adult man with Graves' ophthalmopathy.

With respect to this clonotype: This may come from a read error, since a much larger clone is one base off. This rearrangement joins TRBV6-1 to TRBJ2-7, with no clear D. Germline lookup yields CDR1 MNHNS and CDR2 SASEGT. The CDR3 runs 15 residues. Between the trimmed V and J ends, which lost 4 bases and 0 bases, there was a span of 13 bases. CDR3 protein: CASSVSESISYEQYF. The CDR3 bases are TGTGCCAGCAGTGTATCCGAATCAATCTCCTACGAGCAGTACTTC.

This clonotype was picked up many times. The chain uses TRBV7-8 and TRBJ2-6; D uncertain. The CDR3 is 18 residues long. Germline V gene data show CDR1 as SGHVS and CDR2 as FQNEAQ. Trimming stripped 0 bases from V and 0 bases from J, with 12 bases between. CDR3 residues: CASSLARSQDSGANVLTF. The CDR3 nucleotides read TGTGCCAGCAGCTTAGCTAGATCCCAGGACTCTGGGGCCAACGTCCTGACTTTC.

This clonotype appeared a few times. This rearrangement joins TRBV2 to TRBJ2-5, with D possibly being TRBD1 (5 bases). Germline V gene sequence: CDR1 SNHLY, CDR2 FYNNEI. V lost 4 bases and J lost 2, with 8 bases in between. The length of the CDR3 is 13 residues. The CDR3 DNA reads as TGTGCCAGCAGTGCTCAGGGACAAGAGACCCAGTACTTC. Amino acids: CASSAQGQETQYF.

This clonotype has a count of ten or more. The chain employs TRBV12-3 or TRBV12-4 and TRBJ1-5; D possibly corresponds to TRBD1 (6 bases). V dropped 7 bases and J dropped 6 bases, with 16 bases sitting between them. CDR3 length equals 14 residues. CDR3 sequence: CASIRGGAGQPQHF. The CDR3 DNA reads TGTGCCAGCATCAGGGGCGGGGCGGGTCAGCCCCAGCATTTT.

This clonotype has at least ten counts. The rearrangement links TRBV19 to TRBJ1-3, with D perhaps TRBD1 (6 bases). The germline V and J ends were trimmed by 7 bases and 0 bases, with 13 bases remaining between them. Germline V CDR1 and CDR2: LNHDA, SQIVND (reference sequence). CDR3 length equals 15 residues. The CDR3 reads CASTTADSSGNTIYF. DNA of the CDR3: TGTGCCAGTACTACCGCGGACAGCTCTGGAAACACCATATATTTT.

This clonotype was recorded many times. The chain links TRBV12-3 or TRBV12-4 to TRBJ1-5; no clear D gene. The V and J ends lost 4 bases and 8 bases respectively, with 6 bases between them. CDR3 length: 11 amino acids. CDR3 loop: CASSSGEPQHF. The CDR3 nucleotides read TGTGCCAGCAGTTCAGGCGAGCCCCAGCATTTT.

Many counts were recorded for this clonotype. This sequence joins TRBV20-1 and TRBJ1-5; D is undetermined. CDR1 is DFQATT, CDR2 SNEGSKA, per germline (reference sequence). This CDR3 region has 16 residues. The V and J ends lost 1 base and 2 bases respectively, with 15 bases between them. CDR3 bases: TGCAGTGCTAGAGGACCGCTGGGAGTAGGCAATCAGCCCCAGCATTTT. Its protein is CSARGPLGVGNQPQHF.

Ten or more counts support this clonotype. The rearrangement joins TRBV12-3 or TRBV12-4 to TRBJ1-1; 11 bases align to TRBD1. V trimming: 4 bases; J trimming: 5 bases; junction bases outside the gene matches: 3. CDR3 length equals 14 residues. The chain's CDR3 is CASSYGQGATEAFF. In nucleotides, the CDR3 is TGTGCCAGCAGTTACGGACAGGGGGCGACTGAAGCTTTCTTT.

The genes are TRBV4-1 and TRBJ2-7; TRBD2 might be the D (6 bases). V lost 0 bases to trimming and J lost 2 bases, with 20 bases between them. This CDR3 has 18 amino acids. Germline assignment: CDR1 MGHRA and CDR2 YSYEKL. Here the CDR3 DNA reads TGCGCCAGCAGCCAAGATGTATTGGGACTGGTCATAACCTACGAGCAGTACTTC. It specifies CASSQDVLGLVITYEQYF.

This clonotype showed up many times. The V and J genes are TRBV7-8 and TRBJ2-7; TRBD2 is a possible D gene (7 bases). V lost 3 bases, J lost 5 bases, and 17 bases lay in between. In germline, CDR1 is SGHVS, CDR2 FQNEAQ. The CDR3 consists of 15 residues. The CDR3 reads CASSLSTGGGHEQYF. CDR3 in DNA: TGTGCCAGCAGCTTGAGTACGGGGGGCGGGCACGAGCAGTACTTC.

This clonotype was recorded at least ten times. The genes are TRBV7-9 and TRBJ1-1, with D perhaps TRBD1 (6 bases). This CDR3 is 14 amino acids long. In germline, CDR1 is SEHNR, CDR2 FQNEAQ (reference sequence). V was shortened by 3 bases and J by 11 bases, with 19 bases between the two germline ends. In nucleotides, the CDR3 is TGTGCCAGCAGCTTCGGATCGGGACCCCAGGGGGCTTTCTTT. It yields the protein CASSFGSGPQGAFF.

This clonotype was recorded many times. This chain uses TRBV20-1 with TRBJ2-5; no definite D call. CDR1 is DFQATT, CDR2 SNEGSKA, per germline (reference sequence). Trimming took 4 bases from V and 0 from J, leaving 18 bases between them. The CDR3 runs to 16 residues. The CDR3, as DNA: TGCAGTGCTACCTCGTTGGAGCCAGTCTACCAAGAGACCCAGTACTTC. Its protein is CSATSLEPVYQETQYF.

This clonotype was counted ten times or more. The chain is built from TRBV18 and TRBJ1-1; D uncertain. The CDR3 loop spans 14 amino acids. CDR1 and CDR2 (germline): KGHSH, LQKENI. V was trimmed by 3 bases and J by 1 base, leaving 9 bases between them. For the CDR3, the DNA is TGTGCCAGCTCACCTTCCGACACGAACACTGAAGCTTTCTTT. This encodes CASSPSDTNTEAFF.

As to this clonotype: A much more abundant neighbour one base away suggests this may be a read error. The CDR3 does not close with the conserved phenylalanine or tryptophan, likely indicating a read error. This chain uses TRBV29-1 with TRBJ1-1; D remains ambiguous. From germline, CDR1 is SQVTM and CDR2 ANQGSEA. The CDR3 consists of 12 residues. The germline V and J ends were trimmed by 3 bases and 4 bases, with 9 bases remaining between them. CDR3 sequence (DNA): TGCAGCGTTGAGGCCCCGGGCACTGAAGCTTTCCTT. Its protein product is CSVEAPGTEAFL.

This clonotype was observed at least ten times. The chain combines TRBV6-1 with TRBJ1-1, with TRBD1 matching 9 bases. Germline values: CDR1 MNHNS, CDR2 SASEGT. With V trimmed by 4 bases and J by 5 bases, 5 bases remained unmatched. The CDR3 spans 14 residues. Here the CDR3 DNA reads TGTGCCAGCAGTGGGGGACAGGGAGGGACTGAAGCTTTCTTT. It specifies CASSGGQGGTEAFF.

This clonotype has a count of ten or more. V gene TRBV7-9 combines with J gene TRBJ2-7, with TRBD2 identical over 9 bases. Germline values: CDR1 SEHNR, CDR2 FQNEAQ (reference sequence). The junction had 8 bases not matched to a gene; V was cut back by 4 bases and J by 7 bases. This CDR3 is 14 amino acids long. CDR3: CASSYGTSSREQYF. CDR3 sequence (DNA): TGTGCCAGCAGCTACGGGACTAGCAGCCGAGAGCAGTACTTC.